This TCR beta chain was obtained from a study of blood T cells in healthy people across ages (dated by TCRdb to the mid-2010s). In terms of the full investigation: In model experiments, roughly one uniquely barcoded TCR beta cDNA molecule per two T cells was captured by template switching. For two donors (one aged 18 to 29 and one aged 80 or older), the study analyzed two additional independent replicas of 1 million unique cDNA reads from the same blood draw. To avoid experimental bias, donors of different ages were distributed randomly across sequencing lanes. The donors were divided into four age groups: young (average around 16 years), middle-aged (roughly 40), aged (roughly 66) and long-lived (about 84). Using deep sequencing normalized with unique cDNA molecular identifiers, the study measured how TCR beta repertoire diversity changes with age.

This clonotype was found many times. Its recognized antigen is unknown. No much larger clone is present one base from it, and per-base qualities are unavailable. Donors were under 40 systemically healthy Caucasian individuals from Russia aged roughly 6 to 100 years. Each donor gave around 9.5 milliliters of peripheral blood, collected into EDTA-treated Vacutainer tubes. PBMCs were isolated by Ficoll-Paque density-gradient centrifugation, with at least 6 million obtained per sample. Total RNA, at least 5.5 micrograms per sample, was extracted from PBMCs with Trizol reagent. For every donor, an aliquot of PBMCs went through flow cytometry to measure the percentages of naive CD45RAhigh/CD27high T cells. The germline V gene yields SGHDN for CDR1 and FVKESK for CDR2. A distance of 7 bases separates the germline ends of V and J, which lose 3 bases and 0 bases respectively. Its CDR3 holds 14 amino acids, cysteine through phenylalanine. Only CDR3 DNA is held: 42 bases, read in frame from base 1.

The full study reports these points: As age increased, observed TCR beta diversity per million T cells dropped in a roughly linear way, and a significant reduction was already evident by age around 41. Because donor CMV infection status was unknown, age-related changes in expanded clonotypes were potentially confounded. Bulk unsorted PBMC profiling prevented conclusive comparison of naive and antigen-experienced compartments. Total diversity estimates from one million sequenced T cells were considered lower bounds and underestimates. Compared with the aged group, the long-lived group had more naive CD4+ T cells, fewer expanded clones and increased TCR diversity, suggesting age selection. A strong correlation was found between observed TCR beta diversity and the percentage of naive T cells measured by flow cytometry.

The method behind the library was 5' RACE. The sequencing machine was an Illumina HiSeq 2500. A second roughly 6 to 11 cycle PCR used a sample-barcoded 5' primer and a J-beta primer mix. Each TCR beta cDNA molecule received a unique molecular identifier from a template-switch 5' adaptor carrying 12 random nucleotides. Each sample yielded at least 3 million CDR3-containing paired-end reads. The Mint cDNA synthesis kit, primed by a TRBC-specific oligonucleotide, was used to synthesize first-strand cDNA from all RNA. After uracil-DNA glycosylase treatment, a first 18-cycle PCR used universal primers M1SS and BC2_uni_R on all cDNA. The paper's processing steps were these. Normalization of each sample was performed by random selection of 1 million high-quality reads, each carrying a distinct molecular identifier. Instead of being binned into consensus sequences, reads that shared molecular identifiers were thrown out. MiTCR, set to a Q25 quality threshold and the strictest error-elimination algorithm, was used for CDR3 identification, clonotype clustering and error correction. A nonparametric unseen species model using Euler transformation provided a lower-bound estimate of total TCR beta diversity. Through fastp at Q25 and MiXCR, TCRdb rebuilt clones from the public reads, retaining in-frame beta chains. Duplicate CDR3 protein sequences are folded into a single record with the most common DNA and genes. TCRdb, not the original authors, processed these V and J calls. The sample records over 950,000 distinct CDR3 sequences, about two fifths of which are singletons. The ten largest clones take up over 10% of the sample.

The sequence came from a man younger than 35 in good health. In this chain, TRBV14 is recombined with TRBJ2-3; the D gene is unclear. The sequenced sample consisted of blood. The DNA reads as follows: TGTGCCAGCAGCCATGCCGGCAGCACAGATACGCAGTATTTT. Translated, it reads CASSHAGSTDTQYF. The variable domain in full, with residues beyond the CDR3 obtained from the reference TRBV14 and TRBJ2-3 genes, is EAGVTQFPSHSVIEKGQTVTLRCDPISGHDNLYWYRRVMGKEIKFLLHFVKESKQDESGMPNNRFLAERTGGTYSTLKVQPAELEDSGVYFCASSHAGSTDTQYFGPGTRLTVL.